A single sample gave rise to the 25 T cell receptor beta chains below, sequenced in a study of spatial heterogeneity in lung cancer. TCRdb itself ran the 5' RACE reads through MiXCR, one entry per CDR3 protein. The sample lists 11,000 to 15,000 distinct CDR3 sequences, about 9.5% occurring once. Time point defined: sample taken at primary tumor resection. Whole RNA, isolated from tumor, nontumor lung or frozen PBMC, was sequenced without prior sorting. This specimen was PBMCs, taken at surgery. The receptors were gathered from a male donor with early-stage non-small cell lung cancer.

This clonotype appeared many times. This rearrangement joins TRBV3-1 to TRBJ2-5; 8 bases are shared with TRBD2. Trimming took 0 bases from V and 5 from J; bases not matched to a gene: 5. The germline V gene encodes CDR1 LGHDT and CDR2 YNNKEL (reference sequence). This CDR3 comprises 15 residues. CDR3 nucleotide sequence: TGTGCCAGCAGCCAAGACGGGACTAGACACGAGACCCAGTACTTC. Its translation is CASSQDGTRHETQYF.

At least ten counts were recorded for this clonotype. The V gene is TRBV27, the J gene TRBJ1-2; no reliable D call. Deletions cut 0 bases from V and 4 bases from J, with 6 bases between. Germline-derived CDR1 and CDR2 are MNHEY and SMNVEV (reference sequence). The CDR3 sequence is 13 residues long. CDR3 nucleotides: TGTGCCAGCAGTTTATCTATCAGCTATGGCTACACCTTC. It codes for CASSLSISYGYTF.

This clonotype came up many times. The rearrangement joins TRBV5-6 to TRBJ1-1; D call uncertain. This CDR3 contains 13 residues. Trimming took off 5 bases at V and 4 bases at J, with 12 bases between the two ends. Looked up from germline, CDR1 is SGHDT and CDR2 is YYEEEE. The CDR3 reads CASRRQGGTEAFF. In nucleotides, the CDR3 is TGTGCCAGCAGGCGACAAGGCGGCACTGAAGCTTTCTTT.

This clonotype was seen many times. The chain carries TRBV18 and TRBJ2-3; no reliable D call. Trimming left V 6 bases short and J 5 bases short, with 9 bases between. This CDR3 has 12 residues. Germline V lookup: CDR1 KGHSH, CDR2 LQKENI. The CDR3 nucleotides are TGTGCCAGCTCTCAGACGGTAGATACGCAGTATTTT. Translation: CASSQTVDTQYF.

This clonotype was seen repeatedly, ten times or more. The chain has TRBV7-9 and TRBJ2-5; 8 bases are shared with TRBD1. After removal of 1 base from V and 4 bases from J, the junction contained 11 bases not matched to a gene. The CDR3 runs 17 residues. Germline V gene data show CDR1 as SEHNR and CDR2 as FQNEAQ (reference sequence). CDR3 residues: CASSLGRRQGLSETQYF. In DNA form, the CDR3 reads TGTGCCAGCAGCTTAGGTCGCCGACAGGGGTTGTCAGAGACCCAGTACTTC.

By share, this clonotype counts as medium-sized. This chain connects TRBV28 to TRBJ2-5; 13 bases are shared with TRBD2. There are 16 residues in the CDR3. V lost 5 bases, J lost 4 bases, and 7 bases stayed unmatched. Germline-derived CDR1 and CDR2 are MDHEN and SYDVKM. CDR3 bases: TGTGCCAGCAGTCCCCCCGGACTAGCGGGAGCAGAGACCCAGTACTTC. It encodes CASSPPGLAGAETQYF.

The gene calls are TRBV14 and TRBJ1-1, with TRBD1 identical over 8 bases. V lost 5 bases to trimming and J lost 6 bases; unmatched junction nucleotides: 5. Germline V CDR1 and CDR2: SGHDN, FVKESK. This CDR3 comprises 13 residues. The CDR3 nucleotides are TGTGCCAGCAGCAACTCAGGGGGCTCTGAAGCTTTCTTT. This sequence encodes CASSNSGGSEAFF.

This clonotype was picked up many times. J is TRBJ2-7 and V is TRBV20-1; a possible D gene is TRBD2 (5 bases). Germline values: CDR1 DFQATT, CDR2 SNEGSKA (reference sequence). The CDR3 extends over 15 amino acids. Trimming left V 4 bases short and J 3 bases short, with 19 bases between. CDR3 amino acids: CSANNPRSSSYEQYF. For the CDR3, the DNA is TGCAGTGCTAACAATCCCCGATCTAGCAGCTACGAGCAGTACTTC.

This clonotype was observed many times. This chain joins TRBV19 and TRBJ1-1; TRBD1 matches at 11 bases. This CDR3 spans 15 amino acids. Germline-derived CDR1 and CDR2 are LNHDA and SQIVND (reference sequence). The V segment lost 4 bases and the J segment 2 bases; nucleotides outside the gene matches: 3. CDR3 residues: CASSKGTGGNTEAFF. In DNA form, the CDR3 reads TGTGCCAGTAGTAAAGGGACAGGGGGAAACACTGAAGCTTTCTTT.

This clonotype has a count of ten or more. V gene TRBV5-1 combines with J gene TRBJ2-7, with 10 bases identical to TRBD1. The CDR3 consists of 15 residues. V shed 3 bases and J 4 bases; nucleotides not matched to a gene: 7. Germline lookup yields CDR1 SGHRS and CDR2 YFSETQ. The CDR3 reads CASSSPGQGIYEQYF. Written as DNA, the CDR3 is TGCGCCAGCAGCTCTCCGGGACAGGGGATATACGAGCAGTACTTC.

This clonotype was found many times. The chain recombines TRBV7-8 with TRBJ2-7; D is unclear. Trimming took off 1 base at V and 3 bases at J, with 4 bases between the two ends. Germline loops: CDR1 SGHVS, CDR2 FQNEAQ. This CDR3 has 12 residues. The CDR3 region is CASSLDLYEQYF. Here the CDR3 DNA reads TGTGCCAGCAGCTTAGACCTCTACGAGCAGTACTTC.

The chain combines TRBV28 with TRBJ2-7; D unresolved. This CDR3 is 14 amino acids long. V lost 5 bases, J lost 0 bases, and 11 bases lay in between. The germline V gene has CDR1 MDHEN and CDR2 SYDVKM. CDR3 nucleotide sequence: TGTGCCAGCAGTCTGGCCATGGGCTCCTACGAGCAGTACTTC. The encoded protein is CASSLAMGSYEQYF.

This clonotype has ten or more counts. J is TRBJ2-3 and V is TRBV28; D is unresolved. This CDR3 is built from 12 residues. The germline CDR1 and CDR2 sequences are MDHEN and SYDVKM. V was cut by 5 bases and J by 3 bases, with 6 bases left in between. The DNA of the CDR3 is TGTGCCAGCAGTCGCCAGACAGATACGCAGTATTTT. Translating gives CASSRQTDTQYF.

This clonotype was counted only a few times. V gene TRBV7-2 combines with J gene TRBJ1-6; tentatively, D is TRBD1 (5 bases). The germline gives CDR1 SGHTA, CDR2 FQGNSA. V was cut by 1 base and J by 9 bases, with 13 bases left in between. This CDR3 has 15 amino acids. CDR3 sequence: CASSLVQGGVSPLHF. CDR3 sequence (DNA): TGTGCCAGCAGCTTAGTTCAGGGAGGGGTTTCACCCCTCCACTTT.

This clonotype was observed many times. This rearrangement joins TRBV29-1 to TRBJ2-7; 9 positions agree with TRBD1. Germline CDR1 reads SQVTM; CDR2 reads ANQGSEA. V lost 6 bases and J lost 4; bases outside the gene matches: 10. The CDR3 runs to 14 residues. CDR3 coding DNA: TGCAGCGTCCTCGGGACAGGGTCCACTTACGAGCAGTACTTC. Its protein product is CSVLGTGSTYEQYF.

The chain combines TRBV7-9 with TRBJ1-1; unclear D gene. Germline V gene lookup returns CDR1 SEHNR and CDR2 FQNEAQ (reference sequence). V lost 5 bases, J lost 1 base, and 11 bases lay in between. The CDR3 covers 14 residues. CDR3 loop: CASSQTQWNTEAFF. CDR3 nucleotide sequence: TGTGCCAGCAGCCAGACCCAGTGGAACACTGAAGCTTTCTTT. The full variable domain, in which reference TRBV7-9 and TRBJ1-1 provide the parts outside the CDR3, is DTGVSQNPRHKITKRGQNVTFRCDPISEHNRLYWYRQTLGQGPEFLTYFQNEAQLEKSRLLSDRFSAERPKGSFSTLEIQRTEQGDSAMYLCASSQTQWNTEAFFGQGTRLTVV.

This clonotype has at least ten counts. This rearrangement joins TRBV10-3 to TRBJ2-7, with TRBD1 as a possible D gene (5 bases). The CDR3 contains 14 residues. The germline V gene has CDR1 ENHRY and CDR2 SYGVKD. The V end lost 4 bases, the J end lost 2 bases, and 12 bases lay between the germline ends. The CDR3 region has the DNA TGTGCCATCAGTGGTACAGGTACAACCTACGAGCAGTACTTC. It yields the protein CAISGTGTTYEQYF.

This clonotype was recorded at least ten times. The V call is TRBV18, the J call TRBJ2-7, with unresolved D. Germline loops: CDR1 KGHSH, CDR2 LQKENI. This CDR3 spans 14 amino acids. V was pared by 4 bases and J by 2 bases, with 12 bases between. The DNA of the CDR3 is TGTGCCAGCTCACTCCCCGCCCCCACCTACGAGCAGTACTTC. Translation: CASSLPAPTYEQYF.

This rearrangement joins TRBV29-1 to TRBJ1-1, with a weak D call TRBD1 (5 bases). Trimming took 6 bases from V and 1 from J, leaving 12 bases between them. The CDR3 covers 13 residues. Germline V CDR1 and CDR2: SQVTM, ANQGSEA. The CDR3 sequence: CSVGDQPNTEAFF. CDR3 coding DNA: TGCAGCGTGGGGGACCAACCGAACACTGAAGCTTTCTTT.

The chain joins TRBV28 to TRBJ2-1, with D tentatively TRBD1 (5 bases). Germline-derived CDR1 and CDR2 are MDHEN and SYDVKM. V was trimmed by 7 bases and J by 9 bases, leaving 13 bases between them. The CDR3 is made up of 12 amino acids. The CDR3 region has the DNA TGTGCCAGCAAGGTTATTCAGGGTGAGCAGTTCTTC. Its translation: CASKVIQGEQFF.

This clonotype was counted ten times or more. The chain uses TRBV3-1 and TRBJ2-3, with D perhaps matching TRBD1 (6 bases). CDR3 size: 14 residues. Trimming left V 4 bases short and J 4 bases short, with 12 bases between. Germline V CDR1 and CDR2: LGHDT, YNNKEL (reference sequence). CDR3 protein: CASSPRQVSDTQYF. The CDR3 DNA reads TGTGCCAGCAGCCCCAGACAGGTATCAGATACGCAGTATTTT.

Ten or more counts support this clonotype. The chain carries TRBV4-1 and TRBJ2-3, with 10 nucleotides matching TRBD2. The junction had 4 bases not matched to a gene; V was cut back by 2 bases and J by 11 bases. Germline loops: CDR1 MGHRA, CDR2 YSYEKL. This CDR3 has 13 amino acids. As DNA, the CDR3 is TGCGCCAGCAGCCAAACTATAGCGGGGGGGCAGTATTTT. Translation: CASSQTIAGGQYF.

This clonotype is medium-sized (0.01 to 0.1%) by share. The chain recombines TRBV19 with TRBJ1-5; no firm D call. Germline CDR1 is LNHDA and CDR2 is SQIVND (reference sequence). The length of the CDR3 is 15 residues. Trimming stripped 2 bases from V and 0 bases from J, with 8 bases between. CDR3 protein: CASSIRKYSNQPQHF. The CDR3 bases are TGTGCCAGTAGTATACGGAAGTATAGCAATCAGCCCCAGCATTTT.

This clonotype was observed many times. V is TRBV30 and J is TRBJ2-6; TRBD2 is a possible D gene (6 bases). Trimming shortened V by 5 bases and J by 1 base, and 18 bases separated the two germline ends. CDR1 is GTSNPN, CDR2 SVGIG, per germline (reference sequence). The CDR3 is made up of 17 amino acids. CDR3 in amino acids: CAWGHGGVWSGANVLTF. DNA of the CDR3: TGTGCCTGGGGTCACGGGGGTGTTTGGTCTGGGGCCAACGTCCTGACTTTC.

In this sample, this clonotype is medium-sized. The chain combines TRBV25-1 with TRBJ1-2; a weak D match, TRBD1 (5 bases). There are 14 residues in the CDR3. CDR1 and CDR2 (germline): MGHDK, SYGVNS. Trimming removed 6 bases from V and 0 bases from J, with 11 bases in between. This CDR3 is CASRGRTANYGYTF. CDR3 nucleotides: TGTGCCAGCAGGGGACGAACAGCTAACTATGGCTACACCTTC.